This TCR beta chain came from a study of patients and donors after allogeneic stem cell transplantation. TCRdb re-analysed the RT-PCR reads in MiXCR, keeping a single row per CDR3 protein. The sample lists about 210,000 distinct CDR3 sequences, around two fifths occurring once. Sequencing was performed on blood, either unsorted or a sorted T cell fraction (not recorded which). This TCR derives from a human donor who was either an allogeneic HSCT recipient or a stem cell or donor lymphocyte infusion donor (not recorded which). It is not recorded whose cells these are; they may come from a transplant donor.

The CDR3 sequence is CASSVRTGLPRGYTF. The CDR3 nucleotides are TGTGCCAGCAGCGTCCGGACAGGTCTTCCGAGGGGCTACACCTTC. The chain combines TRBV7-2 with TRBJ1-2; 7 nucleotides align to TRBD1. CDR1 and CDR2 from the germline V gene are SGHTA and FQGNSA. CDR3 length: 15 residues. With V trimmed by 5 bases and J by 8 bases, 14 bases remained unmatched. The entire variable domain, with the rest obtained from reference TRBV7-2 and TRBJ1-2, is as follows: GAGVSQSPSNKVTEKGKDVELRCDPISGHTALYWYRQSLGQGLEFLIYFQGNSAPDKSGLPSDRFSAERTGGSVSTLTIQRTQQEDSAVYLCASSVRTGLPRGYTFGSGTRLTVV.